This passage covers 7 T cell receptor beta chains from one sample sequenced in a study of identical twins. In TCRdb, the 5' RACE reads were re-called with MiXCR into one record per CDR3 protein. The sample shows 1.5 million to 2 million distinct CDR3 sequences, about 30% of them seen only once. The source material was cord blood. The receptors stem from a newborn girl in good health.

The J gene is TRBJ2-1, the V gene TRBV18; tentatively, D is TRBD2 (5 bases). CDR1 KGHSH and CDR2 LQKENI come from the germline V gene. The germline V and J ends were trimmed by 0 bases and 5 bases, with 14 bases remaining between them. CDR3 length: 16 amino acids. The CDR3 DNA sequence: TGTGCCAGCTCACCACCCGCTAGCCACACCCACAATGAGCAGTTCTTC. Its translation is CASSPPASHTHNEQFF.

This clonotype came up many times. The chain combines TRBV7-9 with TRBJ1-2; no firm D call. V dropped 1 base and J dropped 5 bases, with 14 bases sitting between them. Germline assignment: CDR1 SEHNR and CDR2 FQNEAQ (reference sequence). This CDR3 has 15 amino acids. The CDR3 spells CASSLGSDGLYGYTF. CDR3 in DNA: TGTGCCAGCAGCTTAGGAAGCGACGGGCTATATGGCTACACCTTC.

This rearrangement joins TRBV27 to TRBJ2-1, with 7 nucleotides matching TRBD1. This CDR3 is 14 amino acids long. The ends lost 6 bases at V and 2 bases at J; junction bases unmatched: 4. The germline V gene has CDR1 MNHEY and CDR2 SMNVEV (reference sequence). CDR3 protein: CASRTGAPYNEQFF. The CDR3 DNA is TGTGCCAGCAGAACAGGGGCCCCCTACAATGAGCAGTTCTTC.

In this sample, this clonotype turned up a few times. CDR3: CASSTGDSTDTQYF. CDR3 DNA: TGCGCCAGCAGCACGGGGGACTCCACAGATACGCAGTATTTT. The J gene is TRBJ2-3, the V gene TRBV5-1; a possible D gene is TRBD2 (6 bases). Deletions cut 4 bases from V and 2 bases from J, with 11 bases between. The germline gives CDR1 SGHRS, CDR2 YFSETQ. The CDR3 has 14 amino acids. Full variable domain (outside the CDR3, taken from reference TRBV5-1 and TRBJ2-3): KAGVTQTPRYLIKTRGQQVTLSCSPISGHRSVSWYQQTPGQGLQFLFEYFSETQRNKGNFPGRFSGRQFSNSRSEMNVSTLELGDSALYLCASSTGDSTDTQYFGPGTRLTVL.

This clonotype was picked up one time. CDR3 in amino acids: CASSPRGGPGTEAFF. Written as DNA, the CDR3 is TGCGCCAGCAGCCCCAGAGGGGGGCCTGGCACTGAAGCTTTCTTT. The chain couples TRBV5-1 to TRBJ1-1; the D gene is possibly TRBD1 (6 bases). The germline CDR1 and CDR2 sequences are SGHRS and YFSETQ. This CDR3 is 15 amino acids long. The V end lost 4 bases, the J end lost 4 bases, and 17 bases lay between the germline ends. Full variable domain (rest looked up from reference TRBV5-1 and TRBJ1-1): KAGVTQTPRYLIKTRGQQVTLSCSPISGHRSVSWYQQTPGQGLQFLFEYFSETQRNKGNFPGRFSGRQFSNSRSEMNVSTLELGDSALYLCASSPRGGPGTEAFFGQGTRLTVV.

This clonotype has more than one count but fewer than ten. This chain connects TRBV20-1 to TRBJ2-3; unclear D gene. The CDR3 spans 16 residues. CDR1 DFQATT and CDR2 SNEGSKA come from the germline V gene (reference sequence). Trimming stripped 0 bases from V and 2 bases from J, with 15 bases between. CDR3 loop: CSARDRSRQYTDTQYF. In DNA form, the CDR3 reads TGCAGTGCTAGAGATAGAAGTCGGCAGTACACAGATACGCAGTATTTT.

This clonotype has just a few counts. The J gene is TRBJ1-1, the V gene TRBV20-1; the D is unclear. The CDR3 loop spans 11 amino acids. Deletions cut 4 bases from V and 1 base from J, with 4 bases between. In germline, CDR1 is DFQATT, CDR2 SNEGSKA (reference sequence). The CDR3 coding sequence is TGCAGTGCTACAGCGAACACTGAAGCTTTCTTT. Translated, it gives CSATANTEAFF.